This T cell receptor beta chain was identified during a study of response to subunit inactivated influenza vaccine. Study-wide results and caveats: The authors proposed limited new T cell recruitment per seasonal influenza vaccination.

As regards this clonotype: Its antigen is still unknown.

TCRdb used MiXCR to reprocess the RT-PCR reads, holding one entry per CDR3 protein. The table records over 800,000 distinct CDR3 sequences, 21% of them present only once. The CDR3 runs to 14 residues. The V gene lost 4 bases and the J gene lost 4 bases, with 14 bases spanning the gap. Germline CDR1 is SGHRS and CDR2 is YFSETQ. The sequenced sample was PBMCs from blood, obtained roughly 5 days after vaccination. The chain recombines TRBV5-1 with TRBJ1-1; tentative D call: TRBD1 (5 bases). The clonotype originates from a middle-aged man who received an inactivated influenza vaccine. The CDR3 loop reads CASSRTGQGTEAFF. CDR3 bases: TGCGCCAGCAGCCGCACCGGTCAGGGCACTGAAGCTTTCTTT.